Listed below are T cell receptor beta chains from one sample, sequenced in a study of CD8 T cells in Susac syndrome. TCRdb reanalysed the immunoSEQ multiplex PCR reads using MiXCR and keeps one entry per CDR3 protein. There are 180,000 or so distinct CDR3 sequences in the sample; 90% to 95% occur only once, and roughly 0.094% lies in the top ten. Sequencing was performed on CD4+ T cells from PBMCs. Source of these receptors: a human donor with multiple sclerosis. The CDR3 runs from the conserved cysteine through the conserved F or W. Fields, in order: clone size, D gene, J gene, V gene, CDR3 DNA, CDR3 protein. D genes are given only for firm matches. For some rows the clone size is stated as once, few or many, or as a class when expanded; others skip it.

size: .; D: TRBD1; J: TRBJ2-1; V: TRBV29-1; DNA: TGCAGCGTTGAGAGCCGACAGGGAAGCTCCTACAATGAGCAGTTCTTC; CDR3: CSVESRQGSSYNEQFF
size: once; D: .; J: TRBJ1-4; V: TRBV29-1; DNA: TGCAGCGGGAGTGAGGGGTCTGAAAAACTGTTTTTT; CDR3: CSGSEGSEKLFF
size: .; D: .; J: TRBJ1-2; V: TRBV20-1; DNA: TGCAGTGCTACCCCGGGCCGTAACTATGGCTACACCTTC; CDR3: CSATPGRNYGYTF
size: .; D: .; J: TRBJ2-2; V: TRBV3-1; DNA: TGTGCCAGCAGCCCCGGGGGCGGCGGGATCACCGGGGAGCTGTTTTTT; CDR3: CASSPGGGGITGELFF
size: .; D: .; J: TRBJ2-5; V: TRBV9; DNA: TGTGCCAGCAGCTACCAAGCAGGGGTCCAAGAGACCCAGTACTTC; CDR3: CASSYQAGVQETQYF
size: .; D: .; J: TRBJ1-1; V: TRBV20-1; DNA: TGCAGTGCTAGAGTTGCGAACACTGAAGCTTTCTTT; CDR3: CSARVANTEAFF
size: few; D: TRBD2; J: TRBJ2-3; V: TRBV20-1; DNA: TGCAGTGCTAGTGGGCTAGCGGGAGGCACAGATACGCAGTATTTT; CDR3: CSASGLAGGTDTQYF
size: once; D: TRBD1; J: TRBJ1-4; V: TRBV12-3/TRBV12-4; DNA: TGTGCCAGCAGTTTGGACAGGAGGGGTAAACTGTTTTTT; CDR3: CASSLDRRGKLFF
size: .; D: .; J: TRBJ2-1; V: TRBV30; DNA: TGTGCCTGGAGTTCGGGCGCCAGCTCCTACAATGAGCAGTTCTTC; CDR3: CAWSSGASSYNEQFF
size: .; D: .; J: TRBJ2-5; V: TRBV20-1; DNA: TGCAGTGCTAGAAGACAGTACCAAGAGACCCAGTACTTC; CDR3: CSARRQYQETQYF
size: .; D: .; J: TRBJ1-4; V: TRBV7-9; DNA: TGTGCCAGCAGCTACTTAGCGGGAACTAATGAAAAACTGTTTTTT; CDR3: CASSYLAGTNEKLFF
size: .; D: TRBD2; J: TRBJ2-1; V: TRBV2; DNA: TGTGCCATCCTAGGAGGGGCTAGCGGGAGAAGGTCCTACAATGAGCAGTTCTTC; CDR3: CAILGGASGRRSYNEQFF
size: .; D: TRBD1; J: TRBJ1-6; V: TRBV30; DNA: TGTGCCTGGAGGGGACAGGGGGTTAATTCACCCCTCCACTTT; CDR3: CAWRGQGVNSPLHF